The source of this TCR beta chain is a study of cytomegalovirus exposure and HLA in healthy donors (dated by TCRdb to 2015 to 2018). Notes on the research overall: In an earlier analysis of 550 to 750 of the donors, 276 Gb of sequence data and 90 million to 130 million unique TCR beta sequences from about 190 million T cells were reported. Along with the roughly 700-subject first cohort, a separate validation cohort of over 90 different subjects was used. Every discovery cohort repertoire had been produced on one sequencing platform. An earlier analysis of 587 of the donors applied high-throughput TCR beta sequencing to assess whether each TCR beta V gene segment acted as functional or pseudogenic. Roughly 5 DR-DQ haplotypes were treated as single units for association and clustering because of strong linkage in the cohort. In a later genetic analysis, genome-wide SNP genotypes for about 55% of the 666 donors were used, and that subset was treated as a discovery cohort. In the later analysis, no new phenotypic data were used to find candidate immune exposures; instead, reliance was placed on TCR beta sequences and their occurrence across donors. The genetic ancestry cluster associated with self-reported Caucasian donors included roughly four fifths of the roughly 400 genotyped donors. The study aimed to test whether cataloging public T cell receptors could reveal signatures of past pathogen exposure. Approximately 300 gigabases of sequencing data and approximately 93 million unique TCR sequences were included in an early release covering around 650 HLA-typed donors. Donor age, sex, ethnicity and CMV serostatus were compiled alongside the repertoire data. Among about 400 genotyped donors of the cohort, an average of approximately 220,000 unique TCR beta nucleotide sequences was sequenced per donor, of which roughly 18% were non-productive. In a later analysis, previously published TCR beta repertoires from about 640 donors were re-analyzed and high-resolution HLA genotyping was added so that TCR occurrence patterns could be studied. The study combined high-throughput TCR immunosequencing, statistical association of individual TCRs with disease status, and machine learning to predict cytomegalovirus infection status. Using immunosequencing, the study profiled T cell repertoires from 666 subjects and related those repertoires to cytomegalovirus serostatus. The number of typed donors differed by locus: 629-630 for A, B, C, DRB1 and DQB1; some 500 for DQA1; fewer than 610 for DPA1; and approximately 450 for DPB1. Both class I and class II loci were covered by HLA typing, at four-digit resolution. General study outcomes and caveats: Presence/absence analyses assumed roughly uniform sequencing depth across donors, an assumption that may not hold. An earlier analysis of approximately 540 of the donors showed that most TCR beta V segments appeared in productive rearrangements either about 87% or about 30% of the time, which broadly matched IMGT annotations. Specific HLA alleles were associated with 15,000 to 20,000 TCR beta sequences at a false discovery rate of 0.05 in a later analysis. A later analysis found that TCR association rates varied across HLA loci, with DRB1 alleles showing the most associated TCRs and HLA-C alleles the fewest. A cluster of highly shared sequence variants was judged likely to be a technical artifact of the sequencing pipeline. Correlated functional status among segregating V segments might reflect linkage disequilibrium, but an unknown experimental factor could not be ruled out. Strong co-occurrence of HLA alleles, especially DR and DQ, made assigning TCR associations to individual alleles difficult. Some IMGT-functional V segments, including TRBV6-2 and TRBV6-3, could not be distinguished by the 87-base-pair reads and were therefore excluded. In a later genetic analysis, a missense DCLRE1C variant was associated with V-gene and J-gene trimming of TCR beta chains, and the association was replicated in an independent cohort. Several of the top co-occurrence clusters appeared to be linked to parvovirus B19, influenza, CMV and Epstein-Barr virus, according to a later analysis. According to a later analysis, most CMV-associated TCR beta chains appeared to be HLA-restricted, and the HLA associations seemed to be driven largely by CMV exposure. It was suggested by the authors that the approach could potentially be generalized to other disease states and immunological phenotypes. In a later analysis, HLA-associated TCR beta chains showed more clonal expansion and lower generation probabilities than non-associated chains that were equally common. Most TCR sequences were observed very rarely across donors, whereas some public TCRs were present in many individuals. Cytomegalovirus status was reported to be diagnosed by the classifier with high specificity and sensitivity in both the original and validation cohorts. According to a later genetic analysis, donors in an Asian-associated ancestry cluster had fewer N-insertions in productive TCRs than the approximately 650-donor mean. The earlier analysis of some 560 of the donors excluded 15 to 20 rarely observed V segments, including chromosome 9 orphons, because counts were too low. Three of the identified cytomegalovirus-associated TCR beta chains were confirmed in vitro to be specific for cytomegalovirus antigens. A further reported finding was that TCR beta sequences accurately predicted the HLA-A and HLA-B alleles for most subjects in the first cohort. The study listed 150 to 200 TCR beta chains as associated with cytomegalovirus. Because some donors lacked HLA typing at each locus, the association tests relied only on the typed subset. The cohort was sequenced for TCR beta chains only, and without alpha or paired-chain data the features that could be detected were limited. The only immune exposure information available for the cohort was CMV serostatus.

The receptor library was made with the immunoSEQ multiplex PCR assay. The multiplex PCR relied on a mix of 60 forward primers for TCR Vbeta segments and 13 reverse primers for TCR Jbeta segments. A multiplex PCR assay on genomic DNA amplified the CDR3 region of rearranged TCR beta genes. Amplified TCR beta libraries were sequenced as 87-base-pair reads on the Illumina HiSeq System. Under the source paper's analysis protocol: A later analysis tallied roughly 78 million unique TCR beta chains across the 650 to 750 repertoires, and approximately 12 million of those chains were shared by two or more donors. A nearest-neighbor algorithm error-corrected the raw reads and collapsed the reads into unique sequences, merging closely related sequences to remove PCR and sequencing errors. CDR3 sequences were aligned to IMGT reference sequences to assign V, D and J gene segments. For a sequence to be retained, a match of at least six nucleotides to both a V gene segment and a J gene segment was required. A rearrangement was called productive if the CDR3 had no stop codons and remained in frame with V and J, and every other rearrangement was called non-productive. CDR3 was defined according to IMGT convention as the region running from the second conserved V-encoded cysteine to the conserved J-encoded phenylalanine. In an earlier analysis of around 600 of the donors, sequences lacking an unambiguous match to a single V gene segment were excluded. In an earlier analysis of approximately 500 of the donors, a V segment was called functional when productive rearrangements were above 56.7%, and segregating when the standard deviation between donors exceeded 5%. A statistical classification framework was developed to diagnose cytomegalovirus status using the catalog of TCR beta chain sequences. A later analysis assigned V and J genes by comparing TCR nucleotide sequences with IMGT/GENE-DB human TR gene sequences. The TCRdist pipeline was used in a later analysis to assign CDR3 sequences and most-parsimonious VDJ recombination scenarios. In a later analysis, every TCR beta chain was defined by the combination of its CDR3 amino acid sequence and its V-gene family, and reads without a unique V-gene family were dropped. A later analysis removed 500 to 650 highly shared, low-generation-probability nucleotide sequences to deal with suspected cross-contamination and a sequencing artifact. In a later analysis, a clonal expansion index for each public chain was calculated from normalized within-repertoire ranks of inferred template counts. In a later analysis, generation probabilities were computed with a VDJ recombination model fitted to out-of-frame rearrangements, and the resulting probabilities were checked against IGoR. In a later analysis, TCR-TCR, TCR-HLA and TCR-CMV co-occurrence was scored with hypergeometric tests, and a repertoire-size bias correction was applied to TCR pairs. In a later analysis, false discovery rates were estimated by permuting HLA or CMV assignments 20 times. In a later analysis, co-occurring TCRs were grouped using DBSCAN, with TCRdist sequence similarity added in when clustering inside HLA-allele-positive subsets. Co-occurrence clustering excluded repertoires with fewer than 30,000 or more than 120,000 public chains, plus five with anomalous nucleotide sharing. TCRdb's version of the immuneACCESS table is confined to in-frame rearrangements and falls short of the full clone set. An unresolved V gene accounts for under half of the shortfall where checked; the remainder is of unknown origin. That table supplies the V and J calls and clone size; D and trimming were determined from the DNA. The sample data list more than 150,000 clones, and 84% of these were observed just once. Together, the top ten hold 2% to 3% of the sample.

The germline V gene provides CDR1 MNHNS and CDR2 SASEGT. Including cysteine and phenylalanine, the CDR3 has 14 amino acids. The entry retains the CDR3 DNA only, 42 bases that are in frame from base 1. V gives up 6 bases and J gives up 4 bases, and the segment between their germline ends measures 15 bases. A remark on this clone: The antigen it binds to is not known. Base-call qualities are not available, and no considerably larger clone is one nucleotide away.

The cohort comprised 666 healthy bone marrow donors. Cohort members were all nominally healthy when sampled, although unrecorded immune exposures were likely present. The donor tested CMV seropositive, placing the donor among the roughly 270 seropositive members of the cohort. Every donor gave a peripheral blood sample, and the peripheral blood mononuclear cells from that sample were used for TCR beta sequencing. The Qiagen DNeasy Blood Extraction Kit was used to extract genomic DNA from the blood cell samples. The sample comprised PBMCs. The origin of this receptor is a woman aged 45-65 years in good health and CMV-seropositive. Here the chain combines TRBV6-1 and TRBJ1-2; TRBD1 is possibly the D segment (6 matching bases). The base sequence is TGTGCCAGCAGAGACCCGGGACATTCCTATGGCTACACCTTC. It specifies CASRDPGHSYGYTF.